The next 7 T cell receptor beta chains were all read from a single sample in a study of blood T cell repertoires in COVID-19. TCRdb's table, derived via immunoSEQ multiplex PCR, lists solely in-frame clones and lacks some. The profile shows hundreds of thousands of clones, 65% to 90% of them singletons. What was sequenced was peripheral blood. The receptors come from a woman aged 80 or over with active or convalescent COVID-19.

The V call is TRBV28, the J call TRBJ2-2; TRBD1 aligns across 7 bases. Trimming took 2 bases from V and 0 from J; bases not matched to a gene: 3. The germline V gene encodes CDR1 MDHEN and CDR2 SYDVKM. CDR3 size: 16 residues. The CDR3 loop is CASSLGTVANTGELFF. The CDR3 nucleotides read TGTGCCAGCAGTTTAGGGACAGTGGCGAACACCGGGGAGCTGTTTTTT.

Details on this clone: Other DNA sequences of this sample code for an identical CDR3. The chain has TRBV18 and TRBJ1-5; maybe TRBD1 (5 bases). This CDR3 has 14 residues. V was pared by 2 bases and J by 2 bases, with 7 bases between. The germline CDR1 and CDR2 sequences are KGHSH and LQKENI. CDR3 in DNA: TGTGCCAGCTCACCAGACAGCGGCAATCAGCCCCAGCATTTT. Its protein product is CASSPDSGNQPQHF.

The chain combines TRBV19 with TRBJ2-2, with D possibly being TRBD1 (6 bases). This CDR3 contains 15 residues. From germline, CDR1 is LNHDA and CDR2 SQIVND (reference sequence). V was trimmed by 4 bases and J by 4 bases, leaving 13 bases between them. The CDR3 DNA sequence: TGTGCCAGTAGTACTTTTACAGGGACCACCGGGGAGCTGTTTTTT. Its protein is CASSTFTGTTGELFF.

V and J are TRBV10-2 and TRBJ1-2; D is ambiguous. Trimming removed 7 bases from V and 0 bases from J, with 9 bases in between. The length of the CDR3 is 13 residues. Germline CDR1 WSHSY, CDR2 SAAADI. The CDR3 DNA sequence: TGCGCCAGCAAAAAGCAAGCTAACTATGGCTACACCTTC. Protein: CASKKQANYGYTF.

The J gene is TRBJ2-2, the V gene TRBV3-1 (or the pseudogene TRBV3-2); D may be TRBD1 (6 bases). Trimming cost V 8 bases and J 2 bases, with 12 bases left between them. Germline lookup yields CDR1 LGHDT and CDR2 YNNKEL (reference sequence). The CDR3 is 14 amino acids. This CDR3 is CASAQGSNTGELFF. The CDR3 nucleotides read TGTGCCAGCGCGCAGGGGTCTAACACCGGGGAGCTGTTTTTT.

The V call is TRBV5-1, the J call TRBJ1-3, with 9 bases fitting TRBD1. V was clipped by 6 bases and J by 0 bases; unmatched bases: 4. The CDR3 covers 15 residues. Per the germline V gene, CDR1 is SGHRS and CDR2 is YFSETQ. The CDR3 DNA reads TGCGCCAGCAAAGGACAGGGGATCTCTGGAAACACCATATATTTT. It specifies CASKGQGISGNTIYF.

The V call is TRBV29-1, the J call TRBJ1-1; 9 nucleotides line up with TRBD1. There are 13 residues in the CDR3. V gave up 3 bases and J gave up 5 bases; unmatched junction bases: 4. Germline V gene data show CDR1 as SQVTM and CDR2 as ANQGSEA. The CDR3, as DNA: TGCAGCGTTGAGACAGGGGGTCGAACTGAAGCTTTCTTT. This translates into CSVETGGRTEAFF.